These 14 T cell receptor beta chains came from one sample sequenced in a study of blood T cell repertoires in COVID-19. Repertoires were generated with immunoSEQ multiplex PCR, while TCRdb's copy carries only in-frame clones and drops some. The sample holds about 190,000 clones; roughly 84% are singletons and the top ten take less than 20%. Sequenced material: peripheral blood. All receptors come from a human donor in a cohort sampled during active COVID-19.

The rearrangement joins TRBV6-5 to TRBJ2-7; possibly TRBD2 for D (7 bases). This CDR3 spans 14 amino acids. In germline, CDR1 is MNHEY, CDR2 SVGAGI. V lost 6 bases and J lost 5, with 17 bases in between. This chain's CDR3 is CASRGGGARDEQYV. As DNA, the CDR3 is TGTGCCAGCAGGGGAGGGGGGGCGCGCGACGAGCAGTACGTC.

The genes are TRBV6-5 and TRBJ1-1, with unresolved D. V dropped 6 bases and J dropped 1 base, with 9 bases sitting between them. The CDR3 length is 13 residues. Germline V CDR1 and CDR2: MNHEY, SVGAGI. This chain's CDR3 is CASRKNTNTEAFF. In DNA, the CDR3 is TGTGCCAGCAGGAAAAACACGAACACTGAAGCTTTCTTT.

This chain joins TRBV5-6 and TRBJ1-2; the match to TRBD1 covers 9 bases. The CDR3 is made up of 15 amino acids. Unmatched junction bases numbered 7, after V lost 3 bases and J lost 4 bases. Looked up from germline, CDR1 is SGHDT and CDR2 is YYEEEE. The CDR3 loop is CASSYRQGGLYGYTF. In DNA, the CDR3 is TGTGCCAGCAGCTATCGACAGGGGGGCCTCTATGGCTACACCTTC.

The chain combines TRBV15 with TRBJ2-7, with D possibly TRBD1 on 6 matching bases. The CDR3 consists of 15 residues. Trimming took off 0 bases at V and 4 bases at J, with 13 bases between the two ends. In germline, CDR1 is LNHNV, CDR2 YYDKDF (reference sequence). Written as DNA, the CDR3 is TGTGCCACCAGCAGAGATGATCCTAGGGGGTACGAGCAGTACGTC. Protein sequence: CATSRDDPRGYEQYV.

The V gene is TRBV19, the J gene TRBJ2-2, with 10 bases identical to TRBD1. The J segment lost 7 bases and the V segment lost 6 bases, leaving 5 bases of the junction unmatched. CDR1 LNHDA and CDR2 SQIVND come from the germline V gene (reference sequence). The CDR3 is made up of 14 amino acids. The DNA of the CDR3 is TGTGCCAGTAGGTTAGGACAGGGGGTCGGGGAGCTGTTTTTT. Its translation: CASRLGQGVGELFF.

This clone is medium-sized by share. V is TRBV19 and J is TRBJ1-2, with TRBD1 matching over 7 bases. There are 15 residues in the CDR3. Germline trimming cut 4 bases from V and 1 base from J; bases unmatched to any gene: 6. Germline V gene sequence: CDR1 LNHDA, CDR2 SQIVND (reference sequence). The CDR3 region has the DNA TGTGCCAGTAGTAATTCCGGGACAGATAACTATGGCTACACCTTC. Translating gives CASSNSGTDNYGYTF.

Concerning this clone itself: One junction end does not reproduce the germline sequence, and a read error may be involved. The chain combines TRBV7-7 with TRBJ1-3, with D hard to call. The CDR3 is 15 amino acids. CDR1 SSHAT and CDR2 FNYEAQ come from the germline V gene (reference sequence). For the CDR3, the DNA is TGTGCTAGCAGCTTGAGACTGGGCTCTGGAAACACCATATATTTT. As protein: CASSLRLGSGNTIYF.

The chain recombines TRBV28 with TRBJ2-5, with D maybe TRBD2 (6 bases). The CDR3 consists of 18 residues. CDR1 MDHEN and CDR2 SYDVKM come from the germline V gene. V gave up 5 bases and J gave up 5 bases, with 27 bases separating them. The CDR3 region is CASSGGSRRGSQSETQYF. CDR3 DNA sequence: TGTGCCAGCAGTGGGGGGAGCCGGAGAGGGTCACAATCGGAGACCCAGTACTTC.

The rearrangement uses TRBV7-6 and TRBJ2-1; perhaps TRBD2 as D (5 bases). Germline V gene lookup returns CDR1 SGHVS and CDR2 FNYEAQ. The V end was cut by 1 base, the J end by 7 bases, with 14 bases between. The CDR3 runs to 15 residues. The CDR3 is CASSLGITSFNEQFF. CDR3 DNA sequence: TGTGCCAGCAGCTTAGGAATTACTAGTTTTAATGAGCAGTTCTTC.

The gene calls are TRBV6-5 and TRBJ2-4; 8 nucleotides match TRBD2. After removal of 4 bases from V and 4 bases from J, the junction contained 6 bases not matched to a gene. The CDR3 runs 15 residues. Germline CDR1 is MNHEY and CDR2 is SVGAGI. CDR3 coding DNA: TGTGCCAGCAGTTCTGGCGGGGGGTTTAAAAACATTCAGTACTTC. Encoded protein: CASSSGGGFKNIQYF.

The CDR3 sequence: CASSRGGYEQYV. CDR3 nucleotides: TGTGCCAGCAGTAGGGGAGGGTACGAGCAGTACGTC. The chain links TRBV3-1 (or the pseudogene TRBV3-2) to TRBJ2-7; 7 nucleotides agree with TRBD2. Per the germline V gene, CDR1 is LGHDT and CDR2 is YNNKEL (reference sequence). V dropped 6 bases and J dropped 4; count of bases not matched to a gene: 3. CDR3 length equals 12 residues.

The rearrangement uses TRBV4-1 and TRBJ2-7; D gene unclear. V gave up 0 bases and J gave up 5 bases, with 14 bases separating them. Germline V CDR1 and CDR2: MGHRA, YSYEKL. There are 15 residues in the CDR3. The CDR3 loop is CASSQEGTESDEQYF. The CDR3 nucleotides are TGCGCCAGCAGCCAAGAAGGAACGGAAAGCGACGAGCAGTACTTC.

This clone appeared a single time. This chain connects TRBV6-5 to TRBJ2-3; no reliable D call. Per the germline V gene, CDR1 is MNHEY and CDR2 is SVGAGI. Deletions cut 6 bases from V and 0 bases from J, with 4 bases between. This CDR3 has 12 amino acids. CDR3 in DNA: TGTGCCAGCAGCGTTAGCACAGATACGCAGTATTTT. This codes for CASSVSTDTQYF.

The chain couples TRBV24-1 to TRBJ2-2; 7 nucleotides match TRBD1. V lost 4 bases, J lost 2 bases, and 3 bases stayed unmatched. This CDR3 has 15 amino acids. Per the germline V gene, CDR1 is KGHDR and CDR2 is SFDVKD. The CDR3 nucleotides read TGTGCCACCAGTGAAGGGGGCACTAACACCGGGGAGCTGTTTTTT. Its protein is CATSEGGTNTGELFF.